The entry that follows covers one T cell receptor beta chain sequence. These data belong to a study of response to subunit inactivated influenza vaccine. MiXCR, run by TCRdb on the RT-PCR reads, gives a single entry per CDR3 protein. This table holds about 570,000 distinct CDR3 sequences, approximately 10% found once. The CDR3 runs to 15 residues. Germline CDR1 and CDR2: SGHTA and FQGTGA. Between the trimmed V and J ends, which lost 3 bases and 0 bases, there was a span of 9 bases. This sample was also put to use in a study of T cells expressing NK-cell markers. From that paper: 5'RACE template switching built TCR beta cDNA with unique molecular identifiers. Repertoires of TCR beta were obtained from T cells sorted as CD3+CD56+NKG2C+, CD3+CD56+NKG2C- and CD3+CD56-NKG2C+.

V gene TRBV7-3 combines with J gene TRBJ2-1; D remains unclear. The sample consisted of PBMCs from blood, taken on the day of vaccination. The sequence was collected from a man aged 45-65 years who received an inactivated influenza vaccine. In nucleotides, the CDR3 is TGTGCCAGCAGCTTCGAGTCTAGCTCCTACAATGAGCAGTTCTTC. Protein: CASSFESSSYNEQFF.